This T cell receptor beta chain was obtained from a study of blood T cells in healthy people across ages. PCR was performed a second time for about 7 to 12 cycles using a sample-barcoded 5' primer and a J-beta primer mix. TCRdb reprocessed the 5' RACE reads with MiXCR, giving one entry per CDR3 protein. Of roughly 1,100,000 distinct CDR3 sequences in the sample, 20% to 25% were seen once. These data are also associated with another study on T cells of mothers and their children.

The sequenced sample consisted of blood. This TCR was sampled from a girl aged 2 to 9 in good health.

Here the CDR3 reads CASSLYGIGDEQFF. CDR3 sequence (DNA): TGTGCCAGCAGCTTGTATGGTATTGGAGATGAGCAGTTCTTC. J is TRBJ2-1 and V is TRBV11-3; D is unresolved. Trimming stripped 3 bases from V and 8 bases from J, with 14 bases between. This CDR3 is built from 14 residues. Germline loops: CDR1 SGHNT, CDR2 YENEEA. The full variable domain, with the rest looked up from reference TRBV11-3 and TRBJ2-1, is EAGVVQSPRYKIIEKKQPVAFWCNPISGHNTLYWYLQNLGQGPELLIRYENEEAVDDSQLPKDRFSAERLKGVDSTLKIQPAELGDSAVYLCASSLYGIGDEQFFGPGTRLTVL.